Shown below are 21 T cell receptor beta chains from a single sample sequenced in a study of T-cell reconstitution after alpha-beta-depleted transplantation in children. TCRbeta library construction was performed incorporating unique molecular identifiers. TCRdb re-called the PCR reads through MiXCR, storing one row per CDR3 protein. The sample holds fewer than 150,000 distinct CDR3 sequences; roughly 23% are singletons and the top ten take roughly a tenth. Sample: PBMCs, mostly from graft donor cells, taken 180 days after TCRalphabeta/CD19-depleted stem cell transplant. The receptors were gathered from a male patient between 2 and 10 years old who had a stem cell transplant for chronic granulomatous disease, so the T cells may come from the graft donor.

This clonotype has ten or more counts. The genes are TRBV10-3 and TRBJ2-1, with TRBD1 identical over 7 bases. Germline V CDR1 and CDR2: ENHRY, SYGVKD. CDR3 length: 16 amino acids. J gave up 8 bases and V 4 bases, and 14 bases lay outside the gene matches. The CDR3 region has the DNA TGTGCCATCAGTGCAGCGACAGGGTCCCATTTGGATGAGCAGTTCTTC. Encoded protein: CAISAATGSHLDEQFF.

The chain uses TRBV10-3 and TRBJ2-5; 9 bases are shared with TRBD1. The CDR3 loop spans 13 amino acids. Trimming at V came to 7 bases and at J to 4 bases, leaving 4 bases not matched to a gene. CDR1 ENHRY and CDR2 SYGVKD come from the germline V gene. CDR3 coding DNA: TGTGCCATCATGGGACAGGGAGCAGAGACCCAGTACTTC. Translated: CAIMGQGAETQYF.

The chain uses TRBV7-2 and TRBJ2-1, with D perhaps matching TRBD1 (6 bases). The V gene lost 6 bases and the J gene lost 10 bases, with 16 bases spanning the gap. CDR3 length: 13 residues. Per germline, CDR1 SGHTA and CDR2 FQGNSA. The CDR3 nucleotides read TGTGCCAGCAGTAATGTGCTCAGGGGAGAGCAGTTCTTC. Translation gives CASSNVLRGEQFF. Full variable domain (remainder filled in from reference TRBV7-2 and TRBJ2-1): GAGVSQSPSNKVTEKGKDVELRCDPISGHTALYWYRQSLGQGLEFLIYFQGNSAPDKSGLPSDRFSAERTGGSVSTLTIQRTQQEDSAVYLCASSNVLRGEQFFGPGTRLTVL.

In this sample, this clonotype turned up many times. V gene TRBV6-5 combines with J gene TRBJ2-7; D is uncertain. CDR1 MNHEY and CDR2 SVGAGI come from the germline V gene. The CDR3 has 13 amino acids. V was clipped by 2 bases and J by 6 bases, with 11 bases between them. CDR3 nucleotides: TGTGCCAGCAGTTACCCTAATTCGGCCGAGCAGTACTTC. Translating gives CASSYPNSAEQYF.

This clonotype has ten or more counts. The CDR3 nucleotides read TGCAGTGCTGTAACTGACAGCTACAATGAGCAGTTCTTC. It translates to CSAVTDSYNEQFF. J is TRBJ2-1 and V is TRBV20-1, with D perhaps matching TRBD1 (5 bases). Germline CDR1 reads DFQATT; CDR2 reads SNEGSKA (reference sequence). The CDR3 sequence is 13 residues long. V was clipped by 5 bases and J by 3 bases, with 11 bases between them.

V gene TRBV25-1 combines with J gene TRBJ1-1, with 9 bases matching TRBD1. The ends lost 5 bases at V and 4 bases at J; junction bases unmatched: 5. Germline V lookup: CDR1 MGHDK, CDR2 SYGVNS. The CDR3 totals 14 residues. CDR3 sequence: CASSRTGVGTEAFF. CDR3 nucleotide sequence: TGTGCCAGCAGTAGGACAGGGGTAGGCACTGAAGCTTTCTTT.

The rearrangement joins TRBV18 to TRBJ1-6; D ambiguous. The CDR3 spans 17 residues. Trimming shortened V by 5 bases and J by 0 bases, and 14 bases separated the two germline ends. CDR1 and CDR2 (germline): KGHSH, LQKENI. Written as DNA, the CDR3 is TGTGCCAGCTCAGCTACTGGATTAAGCTCCTATAATTCACCCCTCCACTTT. Translated: CASSATGLSSYNSPLHF. Using reference TRBV18 and TRBJ1-6 for the parts outside the CDR3, the full variable domain is NAGVMQNPRHLVRRRGQEARLRCSPMKGHSHVYWYRQLPEEGLKFMVYLQKENIIDESGMPKERFSAEFPKEGPSILRIQQVVRGDSAAYFCASSATGLSSYNSPLHFGNGTRLTVT.

This clonotype was detected ten times or more. The V call is TRBV20-1, the J call TRBJ2-7; no definite D call. The germline gives CDR1 DFQATT, CDR2 SNEGSKA (reference sequence). The CDR3 has 13 residues. Trimming stripped 3 bases from V and 6 bases from J, with 15 bases between. The CDR3 sequence is CSARSPNGLEQYF. The CDR3 DNA reads TGCAGTGCTAGGAGCCCCAATGGGCTCGAGCAGTACTTC.

This clonotype was detected ten times or more. CDR3 region: CASSLRGNYGYTF. CDR3 DNA: TGTGCCAGCAGCTTACGGGGGAACTATGGCTACACCTTC. The chain uses TRBV7-2 and TRBJ1-2; D possibly corresponds to TRBD1 (5 bases). Germline V gives CDR1 SGHTA, CDR2 FQGNSA. The CDR3 has 13 residues. Trimming took off 2 bases at V and 2 bases at J, with 6 bases between the two ends.

This clonotype has just a few counts. V is TRBV12-3 or TRBV12-4 and J is TRBJ2-7; possible D gene TRBD1, 5 bases. This CDR3 is 14 amino acids long. The ends were cut back, 6 bases at V and 4 bases at J, with 16 bases in the middle. CDR3 loop: CASSPPAGIYEQYF. The CDR3 nucleotides read TGTGCCAGCAGCCCCCCGGCAGGGATATACGAGCAGTACTTC.

This clonotype was counted many times. The gene calls are TRBV29-1 and TRBJ1-4; D is unclear. This CDR3 comprises 12 residues. CDR1 SQVTM and CDR2 ANQGSEA come from the germline V gene. V gave up 4 bases and J gave up 5 bases, with 8 bases separating them. CDR3: CSVGVTNEKLFF. The CDR3 DNA is TGCAGCGTTGGCGTCACCAATGAAAAACTGTTTTTT.

The chain is built from TRBV12-3 or TRBV12-4 and TRBJ1-1, with D tentatively TRBD1 (5 bases). This CDR3 is built from 14 residues. V was cut by 5 bases and J by 5 bases, with 15 bases left in between. CDR3 in DNA: TGTGCCAGCAGTCCCCGGGGGGGAGGGACTGAAGCTTTCTTT. Translated: CASSPRGGGTEAFF.

The V gene is TRBV20-1, the J gene TRBJ2-3; either TRBD1 or TRBD2 may fit D (5 bases each). This CDR3 contains 12 residues. Germline CDR1 DFQATT, CDR2 SNEGSKA (reference sequence). Trimming took off 6 bases at V and 4 bases at J, with 11 bases between the two ends. CDR3 DNA sequence: TGCAGTGCCAAGATGGGGGCAGATACGCAGTATTTT. It yields the protein CSAKMGADTQYF.

This clonotype has a handful of counts. The chain uses TRBV5-6 and TRBJ2-5; possible D gene TRBD1, 6 bases. V was shortened by 4 bases and J by 0 bases, with 13 bases between the two germline ends. Germline values: CDR1 SGHDT, CDR2 YYEEEE. This CDR3 has 15 amino acids. The DNA for the CDR3 is TGTGCCAGCAGCGTGCGTCAGGGGCACCAAGAGACCCAGTACTTC. Its protein product is CASSVRQGHQETQYF.

The chain has TRBV12-3 or TRBV12-4 and TRBJ2-3; 7 bases line up with TRBD2. This CDR3 is built from 15 residues. The junction had 3 bases not matched to a gene; V was cut back by 3 bases and J by 0 bases. The CDR3 sequence is CASSFGGGSTDTQYF. DNA for the CDR3: TGTGCCAGCAGTTTCGGCGGGGGAAGCACAGATACGCAGTATTTT.

V and J are TRBV4-3 and TRBJ2-5, with 11 bases lining up with TRBD2. J gave up 3 bases and V 0 bases, and 6 bases lay outside the gene matches. The CDR3 consists of 17 residues. Germline CDR1 is LGHNA and CDR2 is YSLEER. Here the CDR3 reads CASSQEWDSGGEETQYF. As DNA, the CDR3 is TGCGCCAGCAGCCAAGAATGGGATAGCGGGGGGGAAGAGACCCAGTACTTC.

This clonotype has only a few counts. The chain links TRBV6-1 to TRBJ2-4, with TRBD1 identical over 12 bases. Germline assignment: CDR1 MNHNS and CDR2 SASEGT. The CDR3 sequence is 14 residues long. Losses at the gene ends were 6 bases for V and 5 bases for J; bases not matched to a gene: 2. CDR3 in amino acids: CASSRDRGQNIQYF. CDR3 coding DNA: TGTGCCAGCAGCAGGGACAGGGGGCAAAACATTCAGTACTTC.

This clonotype was seen more than once but under ten times. The rearrangement uses TRBV20-1 and TRBJ2-5, with 8 bases that match TRBD2. The CDR3 has 14 residues. The germline CDR1 and CDR2 sequences are DFQATT and SNEGSKA (reference sequence). With V trimmed by 4 bases and J by 4 bases, 8 bases remained unmatched. This CDR3 is CSATGTRVGETQYF. CDR3 sequence (DNA): TGCAGTGCTACCGGGACTAGGGTCGGAGAGACCCAGTACTTC.

This clonotype was observed a handful of times. The chain joins TRBV20-1 to TRBJ2-1; the D is unclear. CDR3 length equals 16 residues. CDR1 and CDR2 (germline): DFQATT, SNEGSKA (reference sequence). Trimming took off 0 bases at V and 5 bases at J, with 17 bases between the two ends. The CDR3, as DNA: TGCAGTGCTAGAGATGTTATAGCTCATGGAAACAATGAGCAGTTCTTC. Translating gives CSARDVIAHGNNEQFF.

This clonotype has only a few counts. The chain carries TRBV12-3 or TRBV12-4 and TRBJ2-5; weak D call: TRBD1 (6 bases). The CDR3 spans 13 residues. Between the trimmed V and J ends, which lost 6 bases and 4 bases, there was a span of 12 bases. DNA of the CDR3: TGTGCCAGCAGCAACAGGGCCACAGAGACCCAGTACTTC. Translation gives CASSNRATETQYF.

The CDR3 bases are TGTGCCAGCAGCCAAGAGGCAGGGAAGCCCTACGAGCAGTACTTC. Protein sequence: CASSQEAGKPYEQYF. The gene calls are TRBV4-2 and TRBJ2-7; TRBD1 is a possible D gene (5 bases). The CDR3 sequence is 15 residues long. V was cut by 0 bases and J by 2 bases, with 11 bases left in between. Germline CDR1 reads LGHNA; CDR2 reads YNFKEQ.